Sequencing of this T cell receptor (beta chain) was carried out in a study of CD4 T cells in relation to SARS-CoV-2 and coronaviruses. Repertoires were generated with immunoSEQ multiplex PCR, while TCRdb's copy carries only in-frame clones and drops some. The data show tens of thousands of clones, just over 85% seen once. The CDR3 is 15 residues long. The germline V gene has CDR1 SEHNR and CDR2 FQNEAQ (reference sequence). V dropped 5 bases and J dropped 5; count of bases not matched to a gene: 12. CD4+ T cells from unexposed donors were obtained before the COVID-19 pandemic (2011-2018). The specimen sequenced was memory CD4+ T cells from PBMCs. This sequence originates from a human donor in good health. The J gene is TRBJ2-7, the V gene TRBV7-9; 7 nucleotides match TRBD2. The CDR3 DNA sequence: TGTGCCAGCAGCCCGCGGTTGGGGCGGGAGCACGAGCAGTACTTC. It specifies CASSPRLGREHEQYF.